The 18 T cell receptor beta chains reported below all come from one sample, sequenced in a study. MiXCR, applied by TCRdb to the 5' RACE reads, yields one record per CDR3 protein. This sample has about 64,000 distinct CDR3 sequences; 20% to 25% occur once, and the top ten carry 2.5% to 3%. Sequences were obtained from memory CD4+ T cells sorted from a lymph node. Subset reported: memory CD4+ T cells, CD4+CD45RO+CD25-. The receptors derive from a female donor with breast cancer.

This clonotype came up a few times. This chain links TRBV5-1 with TRBJ1-4, with D possibly matching TRBD1 (6 bases). CDR3 length equals 15 residues. The germline V gene encodes CDR1 SGHRS and CDR2 YFSETQ. V dropped 4 bases and J dropped 8 bases, with 18 bases sitting between them. The CDR3 bases are TGCGCCAGCAGCGGGAACTTCGGGACAAGCGAAAAACTGTTTTTT. Translated, it gives CASSGNFGTSEKLFF. The full variable domain, with the rest looked up from reference TRBV5-1 and TRBJ1-4, is KAGVTQTPRYLIKTRGQQVTLSCSPISGHRSVSWYQQTPGQGLQFLFEYFSETQRNKGNFPGRFSGRQFSNSRSEMNVSTLELGDSALYLCASSGNFGTSEKLFFGSGTQLSVL.

In the case of this clonotype: A single base separates this from a much larger clone, so it may be a read error. The chain joins TRBV27 to TRBJ1-5; 8 bases line up with TRBD1. CDR1 is MNHEY and CDR2 is SMNVEV in the germline V gene (reference sequence). This CDR3 region has 14 residues. DNA for the CDR3: TGTGCCGGCAGTTTGACAGGGGACAATCAGCCCCAGCATTTT. This codes for CAGSLTGDNQPQHF.

A remark on this clonotype: A much larger clone differs from this one at a single base, so this may be a read error. This chain connects TRBV6-5 to TRBJ2-2, with D maybe TRBD2 (5 bases). The CDR3 has 13 residues. Germline V gene sequence: CDR1 MNHEY, CDR2 SVGAGI. Here the CDR3 DNA reads TGTGCCAGCAGTTACCGGGGTCCCGGGGAGCTGCTTTTT. Residues: CASSYRGPGELLF.

The chain recombines TRBV7-6 with TRBJ2-5; D may correspond to TRBD1 or TRBD2 (5 bases each). Trimming removed 5 bases at V and 2 bases at J, with 12 bases between. The length of the CDR3 is 14 residues. CDR1 SGHVS and CDR2 FNYEAQ come from the germline V gene. DNA of the CDR3: TGTGCCAGCAGCCCCCGGGACGGGCAAGAGACCCAGTACTTC. Its translation: CASSPRDGQETQYF.

For this clonotype: This may be a read error: a much more frequent sequence differs by one nucleotide. CDR3 in amino acids: CASSLETSYGYTF. The CDR3 DNA reads as TGTGCCAGCAGCTTAGAGACCTCTTATGGCTACACCTTC. The chain joins TRBV7-9 to TRBJ1-2, with D hard to call. V was clipped by 1 base and J by 5 bases, with 8 bases between them. The germline V gene encodes CDR1 SEHNR and CDR2 FQNEAQ (reference sequence). The CDR3 contains 13 residues.

For this clonotype: Possible read error: a much larger clone is one base away. V gene TRBV9 combines with J gene TRBJ2-5; possible D gene TRBD1, 6 bases. CDR1 and CDR2 (germline): SGDLS, YYNGEE. The CDR3 loop spans 14 amino acids. The chain's CDR3 is CASSRTVVGETRYF. The DNA of the CDR3 is TGTGCCAGCAGCCGGACAGTGGTGGGAGAGACCCGGTACTTC.

This clonotype was observed a few times. The junction does not match germline at one end; this may be a read error. The V call is TRBV20-1, the J call TRBJ1-1; D is undetermined. There are 13 residues in the CDR3. Germline V gene data show CDR1 as DFQATT and CDR2 as SNEGSKA (reference sequence). The CDR3 protein is CSASREMNSEAFF. The CDR3 DNA follows: TGCAGTGCTAGTCGTGAGATGAACTCTGAAGCTTTCTTT.

The table lists this clonotype with a few counts. The chain recombines TRBV11-2 with TRBJ2-7, with unresolved D. The CDR3 has 12 residues. V lost 3 bases and J lost 5, with 8 bases in between. Germline V lookup: CDR1 SGHAT, CDR2 FQNNGV. CDR3 nucleotide sequence: TGTGCCAGCAGCTTGGTAACGGACGAGCAGTACTTC. As protein: CASSLVTDEQYF.

This clonotype came up once. The J gene is TRBJ2-7, the V gene TRBV5-1; 9 bases fit TRBD1. CDR1 SGHRS and CDR2 YFSETQ come from the germline V gene. V gave up 4 bases and J gave up 6 bases; unmatched junction bases: 14. The CDR3 contains 16 residues. CDR3 sequence (DNA): TGCGCCAGCAGCCTCAATACCGGGACAGGGCTGGGCGAGCAGTACTTC. Residues: CASSLNTGTGLGEQYF.

The V gene is TRBV7-9, the J gene TRBJ1-2; no clear D gene. Trimming shortened V by 5 bases and J by 2 bases, and 12 bases separated the two germline ends. CDR3 length: 14 residues. Germline CDR1 reads SEHNR; CDR2 reads FQNEAQ (reference sequence). The CDR3 protein is CASSQEAGNYGYTF. DNA of the CDR3: TGTGCCAGCAGCCAGGAGGCAGGAAACTATGGCTACACCTTC.

In the case of this clonotype: The junction does not match germline at one end; this may be a read error. The genes are TRBV29-1 and TRBJ2-1; D gene unclear. CDR1 and CDR2 from the germline V gene are SQVTM and ANQGSEA. This CDR3 has 11 amino acids. The CDR3 sequence is CSAGPHNDQFF. CDR3 nucleotide sequence: TGCAGCGCCGGACCTCACAATGATCAGTTCTTC.

The rearrangement links TRBV28 to TRBJ1-4, with TRBD1 matching over 9 bases. Germline V gene data show CDR1 as MDHEN and CDR2 as SYDVKM. V shed 11 bases and J 6 bases; nucleotides not matched to a gene: 7. The CDR3 totals 13 residues. CDR3 region: CAADGTGHEKLFF. The CDR3 DNA reads as TGTGCCGCCGATGGGACAGGGCATGAAAAACTGTTTTTT. The variable domain in full, with the rest retrieved from reference TRBV28 and TRBJ1-4, is DVKVTQSSRYLVKRTGEKVFLECVQDMDHENMFWYRQDPGLGLRLIYFSYDVKMKEKGDIPEGYSVSREKKERFSLILESASTNQTSMYLCAADGTGHEKLFFGSGTQLSVL.

Comments on this clonotype: One base away lies a much larger clone, so this may be a sequencing read error. The V gene is TRBV29-1, the J gene TRBJ2-7; tentatively, D is TRBD1 (5 bases). Germline V gene lookup returns CDR1 SQVTM and CDR2 ANQGSEA. The CDR3 consists of 13 residues. V was trimmed by 4 bases and J by 7 bases, leaving 17 bases between them. CDR3 nucleotides: TGCAGCGTTGGTGGGGCCTCGGGCAGTGAGCAGTACTTC. It specifies CSVGGASGSEQYF.

This clonotype was recorded a few times. The V gene is TRBV6-6, the J gene TRBJ2-1; TRBD1 agrees at 10 bases. The germline V gene encodes CDR1 MNHNY and CDR2 SVGAGI (reference sequence). CDR3 size: 15 residues. With V trimmed by 2 bases and J by 4 bases, 2 bases remained unmatched. This CDR3 is CASSYRQGAYNEQFF. CDR3 coding DNA: TGTGCCAGCAGTTACAGACAGGGGGCTTACAATGAGCAGTTCTTC.

The table lists this clonotype with a few counts. The V gene is TRBV15, the J gene TRBJ2-5; 7 nucleotides match TRBD1. Germline V gene sequence: CDR1 LNHNV, CDR2 YYDKDF (reference sequence). This CDR3 comprises 15 residues. The V segment lost 1 base and the J segment 4 bases; nucleotides outside the gene matches: 6. The CDR3 reads CATSRAWQGVETQYF. In nucleotides, the CDR3 is TGTGCCACCAGCAGAGCGTGGCAGGGGGTAGAGACCCAGTACTTC.

In this sample, this clonotype turned up a few times. DNA of the CDR3: TGCGCCCCGAAGGAGACGCCGGCTTCTGAGCAGTTCTTC. This codes for CAPKETPASEQFF. This chain joins TRBV20-1 and TRBJ2-1; no reliable D call. CDR1 is DFQATT, CDR2 SNEGSKA, per germline (reference sequence). This CDR3 spans 13 amino acids.

This clonotype appeared a few times. The chain employs TRBV30 and TRBJ2-2, with unresolved D. Germline CDR1 is GTSNPN and CDR2 is SVGIG (reference sequence). CDR3 length: 14 amino acids. V was pared by 0 bases and J by 9 bases, with 14 bases between. The CDR3 loop is CAWSVGSSGWELFF. As DNA, the CDR3 is TGTGCCTGGAGTGTAGGTAGCTCCGGGTGGGAGCTGTTTTTT.

There are many counts of this clonotype. This chain uses TRBV12-3 or TRBV12-4 with TRBJ2-7; possible D gene TRBD2, 6 bases. The CDR3 extends over 15 amino acids. V gave up 6 bases and J gave up 3 bases, with 18 bases separating them. In nucleotides, the CDR3 is TGTGCCAGCAGCCCCATGGAGGGCCAAGGCTACGAGCAGTACTTC. Protein sequence: CASSPMEGQGYEQYF.